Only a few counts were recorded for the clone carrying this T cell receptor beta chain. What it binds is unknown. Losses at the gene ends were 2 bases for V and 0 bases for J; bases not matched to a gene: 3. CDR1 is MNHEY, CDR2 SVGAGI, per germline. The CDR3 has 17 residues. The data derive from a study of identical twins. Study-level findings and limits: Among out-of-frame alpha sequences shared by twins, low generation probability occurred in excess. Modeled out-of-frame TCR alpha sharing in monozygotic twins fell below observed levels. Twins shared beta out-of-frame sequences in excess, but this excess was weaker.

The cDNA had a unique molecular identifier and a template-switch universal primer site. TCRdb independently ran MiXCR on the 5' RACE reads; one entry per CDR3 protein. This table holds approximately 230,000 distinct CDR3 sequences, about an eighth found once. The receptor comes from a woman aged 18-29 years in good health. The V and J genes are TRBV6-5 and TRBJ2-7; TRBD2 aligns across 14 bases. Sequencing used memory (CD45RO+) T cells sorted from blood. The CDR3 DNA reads TGTGCCAGCAGTTACGGGACTAGCGGGGGTTACTCCTACGAGCAGTACTTC. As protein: CASSYGTSGGYSYEQYF.